This TCR beta chain was found in a study of Ad26.COV2.S vaccination and SARS-CoV-2 variants. As for the study in general: By the intramuscular route, Ad26.COV2.S was given once, or twice 56 days apart. General study results and limits: Following vaccination, spike-specific CD8+ and CD4+ T cell responses reportedly exhibited substantial breadth. For non-spike TCRs, breadth in vaccine recipients resembled that in placebo recipients.

Treatment defined: around 19 received Ad26.COV2.S at low or high dose, single or two shots; about 5 received placebo; per-sample allocation not given. The samples date from day 63 after the first vaccine or placebo injection. Only in-frame clones appear in the TCRdb table, and some are missing; sequencing was by immunoSEQ multiplex PCR. The profile shows hundreds of thousands of clones, about 86% of them singletons. This CDR3 comprises 16 residues. With 4 bases removed from V and 2 bases from J, the gap between germline ends came to 18 bases. Germline CDR1 and CDR2: SGHRS and YFSETQ. In the case of this clone: Its target is unknown.

The chain carries TRBV5-1 and TRBJ2-5; possibly TRBD1 or TRBD2 for D (5 bases each). The sample consisted of peripheral blood, taken in a trial of Ad26.COV2.S vaccine versus placebo. The receptor comes from a person between 18 and 59 years old who received the Ad26.COV2.S COVID-19 vaccine or a placebo. CDR3 in DNA: TGCGCCAGCAGCCTTACCACGGGGCCACCGCAAGAGACCCAGTACTTC. Translated: CASSLTTGPPQETQYF.